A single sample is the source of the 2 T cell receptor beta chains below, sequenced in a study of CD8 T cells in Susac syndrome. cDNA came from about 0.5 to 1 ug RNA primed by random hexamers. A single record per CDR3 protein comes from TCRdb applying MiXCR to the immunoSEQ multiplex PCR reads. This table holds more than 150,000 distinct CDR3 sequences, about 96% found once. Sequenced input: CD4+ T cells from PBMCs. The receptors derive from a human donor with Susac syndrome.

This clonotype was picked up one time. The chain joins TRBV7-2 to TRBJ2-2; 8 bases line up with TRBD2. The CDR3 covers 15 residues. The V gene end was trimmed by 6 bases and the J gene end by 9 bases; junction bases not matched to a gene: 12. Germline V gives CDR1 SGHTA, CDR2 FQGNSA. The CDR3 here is CASRGGDSGAWELFF. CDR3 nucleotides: TGTGCCAGCAGGGGAGGGGATAGCGGGGCCTGGGAGCTGTTTTTT.

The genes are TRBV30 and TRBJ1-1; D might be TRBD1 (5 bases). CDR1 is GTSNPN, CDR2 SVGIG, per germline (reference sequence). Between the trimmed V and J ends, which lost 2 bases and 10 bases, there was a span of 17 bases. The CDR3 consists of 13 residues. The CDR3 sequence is CAWSPSGHTGAFF. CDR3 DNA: TGTGCCTGGAGTCCTTCGGGCCATACAGGAGCTTTCTTT.